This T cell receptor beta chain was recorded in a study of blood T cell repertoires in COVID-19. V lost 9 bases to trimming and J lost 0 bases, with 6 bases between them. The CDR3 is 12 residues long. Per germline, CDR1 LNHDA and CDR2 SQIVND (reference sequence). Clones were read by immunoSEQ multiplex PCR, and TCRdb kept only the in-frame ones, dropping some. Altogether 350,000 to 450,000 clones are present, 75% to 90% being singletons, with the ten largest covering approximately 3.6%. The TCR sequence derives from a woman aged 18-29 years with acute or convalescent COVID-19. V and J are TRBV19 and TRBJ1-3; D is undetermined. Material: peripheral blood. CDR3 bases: TGTGCCAGCAGTTACTCTGGAAACACCATATATTTT. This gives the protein CASSYSGNTIYF.